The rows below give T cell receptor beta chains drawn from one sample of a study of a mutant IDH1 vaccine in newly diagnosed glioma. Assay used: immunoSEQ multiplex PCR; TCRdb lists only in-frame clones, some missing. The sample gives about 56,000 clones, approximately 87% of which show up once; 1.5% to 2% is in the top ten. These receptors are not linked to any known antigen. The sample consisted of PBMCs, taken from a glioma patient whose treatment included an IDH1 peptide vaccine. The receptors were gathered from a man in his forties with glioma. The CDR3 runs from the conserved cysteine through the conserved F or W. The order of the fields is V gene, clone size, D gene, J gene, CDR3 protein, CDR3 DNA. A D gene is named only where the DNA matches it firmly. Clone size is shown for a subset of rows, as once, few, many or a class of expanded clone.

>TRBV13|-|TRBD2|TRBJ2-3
CASSPSTSWADTQYF
TGTGCCAGCAGCCCCTCGACTAGCTGGGCAGATACGCAGTATTTT
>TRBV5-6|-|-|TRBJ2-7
CASSLAQTYEQYF
TGTGCCAGCAGCTTGGCACAGACCTACGAGCAGTACTTC
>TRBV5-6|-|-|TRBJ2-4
CASTLGTGQFTKNIQYF
TGTGCCAGCACCCTTGGGACGGGACAATTCACCAAAAACATTCAGTACTTC
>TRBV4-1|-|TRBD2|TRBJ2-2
CASSRVGGNGELFF
TGCGCCAGCAGCCGCGTGGGGGGGAACGGGGAGCTGTTTTTT
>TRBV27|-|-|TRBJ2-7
CASSLSIPYEQYF
TGTGCCAGCAGTTTATCTATTCCCTACGAGCAGTACTTC
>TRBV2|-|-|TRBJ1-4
CASILGGDNEKLFF
TGTGCCAGCATCTTGGGGGGAGATAATGAAAAACTGTTTTTT
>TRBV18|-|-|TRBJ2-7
CASSPPGTYEQYF
TGTGCCAGCTCACCACCGGGAACCTACGAGCAGTACTTC
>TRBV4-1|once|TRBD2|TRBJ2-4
CASSQERAGGTKNIQYF
TGCGCCAGCAGCCAAGAGAGAGCGGGAGGTACCAAAAACATTCAGTACTTC
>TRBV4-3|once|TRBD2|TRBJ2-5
CASSQMRGEGETQYF
TGCGCCAGCAGCCAAATGCGGGGGGAGGGAGAGACCCAGTACTTC
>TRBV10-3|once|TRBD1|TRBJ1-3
CAISGDRAHSGNTIYF
TGTGCCATCAGTGGCGACAGGGCCCACTCTGGAAACACCATATATTTT
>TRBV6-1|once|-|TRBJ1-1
CASMVGLGGAAFF
TGTGCCAGCATGGTAGGACTCGGGGGGGCCGCTTTCTTT
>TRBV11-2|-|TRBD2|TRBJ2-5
CASSISGSLQETQYF
TGTGCCAGCAGCATTAGCGGGAGCCTGCAAGAGACCCAGTACTTC
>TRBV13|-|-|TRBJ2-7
CASSSSARRSSYEQYF
TGTGCCAGCAGCTCGTCTGCCAGGAGGAGCTCCTACGAGCAGTACTTC
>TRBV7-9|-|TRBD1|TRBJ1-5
CASSLGDRAQPQHF
TGTGCCAGCAGCTTAGGGGACAGGGCTCAGCCCCAGCATTTT
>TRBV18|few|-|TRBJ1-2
CASSPETPAGYTF
TGTGCCAGCTCACCCGAAACCCCTGCAGGCTACACCTTC
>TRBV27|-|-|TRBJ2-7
CASSPLETGPRVYEQYF
TGTGCCAGCAGCCCACTCGAGACGGGGCCCCGAGTCTACGAGCAGTACTTC